Listed here are 3 T cell receptor beta chains from one sample, sequenced in a study of chemoradiotherapy in HPV16-positive cancers. Using immunoSEQ multiplex PCR, the repertoire was profiled, and TCRdb retains in-frame clones only, with some absent. Of some 29,000 clones listed, about 93% were seen once; the top ten hold about 20%. The sample was blood, taken from a patient who underwent chemoradiotherapy. These receptors all come from a human donor with HPV-associated anogenital cancer.

The V and J genes are TRBV19 and TRBJ2-7; tentative D call: TRBD1 (6 bases). The CDR3 spans 14 residues. Germline CDR1 and CDR2: LNHDA and SQIVND (reference sequence). V shed 3 bases and J shed 2 bases, with 11 bases lying between them. Here the CDR3 DNA reads TGTGCCAGTAGTATGGGGGACACGACCTACGAGCAGTACTTC. Its translation is CASSMGDTTYEQYF.

The chain combines TRBV19 with TRBJ2-7; no clear D gene. Germline CDR1 reads LNHDA; CDR2 reads SQIVND (reference sequence). Trimming left V 1 base short and J 5 bases short, with 9 bases between. This CDR3 region has 13 residues. The DNA of the CDR3 is TGTGCCAGTAGTATAGGTCCCGCCGACGAGCAGTACTTC. As protein: CASSIGPADEQYF.

The chain couples TRBV13 to TRBJ2-7; D unclear. The CDR3 extends over 14 amino acids. From germline, CDR1 is PRHDT and CDR2 FYEKMQ (reference sequence). V lost 3 bases, J lost 2 bases, and 11 bases lay in between. The CDR3 region is CASSLWLETYEQYF. The CDR3 nucleotides read TGTGCCAGCAGCTTGTGGCTAGAAACCTACGAGCAGTACTTC.